This T cell receptor (beta chain) was sequenced in a study of blood T cell repertoires in COVID-19. As for the study in general: Researchers got acute and convalescent COVID-19 samples from the United States, Italy and Spain. The analysed material was cDNA or gDNA that came from T cells, B-cell-depleted T cells, or PBMCs.

In the study's own analysis: Amplification of reference gene primers was used by the study to estimate nucleated cell counts. Profiled with immunoSEQ multiplex PCR; TCRdb holds only in-frame clones, not every one. Clone size and V and J calls were adopted from that table, with D and trimming inferred from the DNA. Of about 200,000 clones detected, over 75% appear once; the ten largest clones hold around an eighth. The origin of this receptor is a man over 45 who had recovered from COVID-19. Sequenced material: peripheral blood.

The CDR3 loop is CASSWTPEEGYTF. CDR3 bases: TGTGCCAGCAGTTGGACACCCGAGGAAGGCTACACCTTC. The V call is TRBV12-3 or TRBV12-4, the J call TRBJ1-2, with D possibly TRBD1 on 5 matching bases. The CDR3 has 13 amino acids. V was trimmed by 4 bases and J by 8 bases, leaving 14 bases between them.